The 26 T cell receptor beta chains presented below share a single source sample, sequenced in a study of cytomegalovirus exposure and HLA in healthy donors. The PCR employed 60 Vbeta primers together with 13 Jbeta primers. TCRdb keeps only in-frame clones here, not all; method: immunoSEQ multiplex PCR. The sample shows about 150,000 clones, less than 80% of them seen only once. The sample was PBMCs. The receptors originated from a man aged 45 to 65 in good health and CMV-seropositive.

The chain couples TRBV7-2 to TRBJ2-3; 9 nucleotides align to TRBD2. Germline V gene sequence: CDR1 SGHTA, CDR2 FQGNSA. The length of the CDR3 is 16 residues. With 0 bases clipped from V and 6 bases from J, the junction kept 7 bases outside the gene matches. The CDR3 DNA reads TGTGCCAGCAGCTTAGCGCGCGGGAGGGCCACGGATACGCAGTATTTT. Protein product: CASSLARGRATDTQYF.

The chain uses TRBV7-9 and TRBJ2-5, with D possibly being TRBD1 (5 bases). Germline-derived CDR1 and CDR2 are SEHNR and FQNEAQ (reference sequence). There are 14 residues in the CDR3. Trimming cost V 1 base and J 1 base, with 7 bases left between them. CDR3 sequence: CASSLGQSQETQYF. Here the CDR3 DNA reads TGTGCCAGCAGCTTAGGACAGTCCCAAGAGACCCAGTACTTC.

This clone was detected a few times. This sequence joins TRBV5-1 and TRBJ2-7; weak D call: TRBD1 (6 bases). Germline values: CDR1 SGHRS, CDR2 YFSETQ. The CDR3 sequence is 16 residues long. Trimming left V 0 bases short and J 3 bases short, with 16 bases between. CDR3 in amino acids: CASSLGSGTTSYEQYF. CDR3 coding DNA: TGCGCCAGCAGCTTGGGGTCGGGGACAACCAGCTACGAGCAGTACTTC.

V usage is TRBV7-9 and J usage is TRBJ2-2; tentatively, D is TRBD1 (6 bases). Trimming took off 5 bases at V and 3 bases at J, with 13 bases between the two ends. Germline CDR1 SEHNR, CDR2 FQNEAQ (reference sequence). The CDR3 is made up of 15 amino acids. CDR3 bases: TGTGCCAGCAGCCCTAGGACAGTCGACACCGGGGAGCTGTTTTTT. This gives the protein CASSPRTVDTGELFF.

This sequence joins TRBV6-5 and TRBJ1-2; TRBD1 might be the D (6 bases). Germline V lookup: CDR1 MNHEY, CDR2 SVGAGI. V was trimmed by 2 bases and J by 8 bases, leaving 21 bases between them. The CDR3 length is 16 residues. CDR3 sequence: CASSYIGGASTEGYTF. The CDR3 region has the DNA TGTGCCAGCAGTTACATAGGGGGTGCTTCGACGGAAGGCTACACCTTC.

This clone was counted between two and nine times. The chain has TRBV7-6 and TRBJ1-6; D uncertain. CDR3 size: 14 residues. Per the germline V gene, CDR1 is SGHVS and CDR2 is FNYEAQ. Trimming cost V 4 bases and J 8 bases, with 12 bases left between them. CDR3: CASSSQEGDSPLHF. DNA of the CDR3: TGTGCCAGCAGCTCCCAGGAGGGAGATTCACCCCTCCACTTT.

This rearrangement joins TRBV28 to TRBJ2-7; D may be TRBD2 (6 bases). The CDR3 spans 14 residues. Germline CDR1 is MDHEN and CDR2 is SYDVKM. Between the trimmed V and J ends, which lost 5 bases and 9 bases, there was a span of 20 bases. The CDR3 here is CASSPPPGVGLQYF. Here the CDR3 DNA reads TGTGCCAGCAGTCCCCCGCCGGGGGTCGGTCTGCAGTACTTC.

The CDR3 is CASSPRRGETQYF. CDR3 nucleotide sequence: TGTGCCAGCAGTCCGCGGAGAGGTGAGACCCAGTACTTC. This chain joins TRBV27 and TRBJ2-5; D is unresolved. The CDR3 contains 13 residues. The germline gives CDR1 MNHEY, CDR2 SMNVEV (reference sequence). Trimming left V 5 bases short and J 5 bases short, with 12 bases between.

The table lists this clone with a few counts. The rearrangement links TRBV29-1 to TRBJ2-7; weak D call: TRBD2 (5 bases). Germline V CDR1 and CDR2: SQVTM, ANQGSEA. This CDR3 comprises 11 residues. V lost 7 bases to trimming and J lost 3 bases, with 10 bases between them. In nucleotides, the CDR3 is TGCAGCGCCCGGACTTACTACGAGCAGTACTTC. Translating it yields CSARTYYEQYF.

The chain couples TRBV5-6 to TRBJ2-6; 8 nucleotides agree with TRBD1. Germline values: CDR1 SGHDT, CDR2 YYEEEE. The CDR3 is made up of 15 amino acids. J was trimmed by 4 bases and V by 6 bases; bases with no gene match: 6. The CDR3 reads CASIDRGQGANVLTF. The CDR3 nucleotides are TGTGCCAGCATAGACAGGGGCCAAGGGGCCAACGTCCTGACTTTC.

This clone was seen repeatedly, ten times or more. This chain links TRBV6-1 with TRBJ1-1; D perhaps matches TRBD1 (6 bases). Germline CDR1 reads MNHNS; CDR2 reads SASEGT. This CDR3 is 14 amino acids long. Trimming left V 0 bases short and J 7 bases short, with 12 bases between. This CDR3 reads CASSEAAGAVEAFF. The CDR3 nucleotides are TGTGCCAGCAGTGAAGCAGCAGGGGCGGTTGAAGCTTTCTTT.

In its sample, this clone was seen once. The chain joins TRBV7-9 to TRBJ2-1; weak D call: TRBD2 (5 bases). The germline V and J ends were trimmed by 5 bases and 0 bases, with 11 bases remaining between them. The germline V gene has CDR1 SEHNR and CDR2 FQNEAQ (reference sequence). The CDR3 runs 15 residues. The CDR3 reads CASSPPRGSYNEQFF. Written as DNA, the CDR3 is TGTGCCAGCAGCCCACCCCGGGGCTCCTACAATGAGCAGTTCTTC.

About this clone itself: This may be a read error, as it is one base from a much larger clone. J is TRBJ1-4 and V is TRBV6-6; TRBD1 matches 9 bases. CDR3 size: 16 residues. The V gene end was trimmed by 2 bases and the J gene end by 12 bases; junction bases not matched to a gene: 13. CDR1 is MNHNY, CDR2 SVGAGI, per germline (reference sequence). In nucleotides, the CDR3 is TGTGCCAGCAGTTACCGAAGGGGGACAGGGCCACGTGAACTGTTTTTT. As protein: CASSYRRGTGPRELFF.

The chain's CDR3 is CASSIAGRASYEQYF. The CDR3 DNA sequence: TGTGCCAGTAGTATAGCCGGCAGGGCCTCCTACGAGCAGTACTTC. The genes are TRBV19 and TRBJ2-7; D is possibly TRBD1 (5 bases). Per the germline V gene, CDR1 is LNHDA and CDR2 is SQIVND (reference sequence). The CDR3 runs 15 residues. Trimming removed 1 base from V and 0 bases from J, with 10 bases in between.

As concerns this clone: A read error may produce the germline difference seen at one junction end. The genes are TRBV14 and TRBJ1-2, with D hard to call. The CDR3 loop spans 12 amino acids. Germline loops: CDR1 SGHDN, CDR2 FVKESK. The CDR3 loop reads CASSQDLGQVFF. The CDR3 nucleotides are TGTGCCAGCAGCCAAGATCTTGGTCAGGTATTCTTC. Variable domain in full (rest from reference TRBV14 and TRBJ1-2): EAGVTQFPSHSVIEKGQTVTLRCDPISGHDNLYWYRRVMGKEIKFLLHFVKESKQDESGMPNNRFLAERTGGTYSTLKVQPAELEDSGVYFCASSQDLGQVFFGSGTRLTVV.

V is TRBV7-2 and J is TRBJ2-7, with D possibly TRBD2 on 5 matching bases. Deletions cut 2 bases from V and 3 bases from J, with 8 bases between. Per the germline V gene, CDR1 is SGHTA and CDR2 is FQGNSA. The CDR3 runs 13 residues. The CDR3 nucleotides are TGTGCCAGCAGCTTAACTAGATACTACGAGCAGTACTTC. This gives the protein CASSLTRYYEQYF.

The chain uses TRBV29-1 and TRBJ2-2; tentatively, D is TRBD2 (6 bases). CDR3 length: 13 residues. Trimming shortened V by 4 bases and J by 2 bases, and 8 bases separated the two germline ends. The germline gives CDR1 SQVTM, CDR2 ANQGSEA. CDR3 nucleotide sequence: TGCAGCGTTGGGAGGGGAAACACCGGGGAGCTGTTTTTT. Encoded protein: CSVGRGNTGELFF.

The chain recombines TRBV5-1 with TRBJ2-3; 9 bases align to TRBD1. Trimming removed 0 bases from V and 6 bases from J; junction bases left unmatched: 8. The CDR3 length is 16 residues. The germline CDR1 and CDR2 sequences are SGHRS and YFSETQ. CDR3 region: CASSLGGQGLKDTQYF. In DNA form, the CDR3 reads TGCGCCAGCAGCTTGGGCGGACAGGGGTTGAAGGATACGCAGTATTTT.

The rearrangement uses TRBV4-3 and TRBJ2-1; D gene ambiguous. This CDR3 spans 13 amino acids. Deletions cut 0 bases from V and 8 bases from J, with 8 bases between. Germline V CDR1 and CDR2: LGHNA, YSLEER. The CDR3 nucleotides read TGCGCCAGCAGCCAAGAGCTAGTGGATGAGCAGTTCTTC. Protein product: CASSQELVDEQFF.

The chain carries TRBV7-8 and TRBJ2-3; 13 nucleotides agree with TRBD2. Trimming cost V 1 base and J 3 bases; bases outside gene matches: 10. This CDR3 is built from 19 residues. Per the germline V gene, CDR1 is SGHVS and CDR2 is FQNEAQ. The CDR3 loop reads CASSLGGGLAGRRTDTQYF. For the CDR3, the DNA is TGTGCCAGCAGCTTAGGAGGGGGACTAGCGGGAAGGCGGACAGATACGCAGTATTTT.

The chain couples TRBV5-1 to TRBJ2-3; 13 bases are shared with TRBD2. The ends lost 1 base at V and 2 bases at J; junction bases unmatched: 4. CDR3 length: 17 amino acids. From germline, CDR1 is SGHRS and CDR2 YFSETQ. The CDR3, as DNA: TGCGCCAGCAGCTTGAAGACTAGCGGGGGGACCACAGATACGCAGTATTTT. Its translation: CASSLKTSGGTTDTQYF.

This rearrangement joins TRBV29-1 to TRBJ2-7; 11 nucleotides align to TRBD2. Germline CDR1 reads SQVTM; CDR2 reads ANQGSEA. The J segment lost 3 bases and the V segment lost 6 bases, leaving 4 bases of the junction unmatched. This CDR3 is 13 amino acids long. The CDR3 region has the DNA TGCAGCGTGGGACTAGCGGCGGACTACGAGCAGTACTTC. This gives the protein CSVGLAADYEQYF.

This clone came up once. The chain joins TRBV5-1 to TRBJ1-5, with TRBD1 identical over 8 bases. Losses at the gene ends were 4 bases for V and 4 bases for J; bases not matched to a gene: 7. This CDR3 has 15 residues. Germline CDR1 SGHRS, CDR2 YFSETQ. CDR3 protein: CASSPTGAANQPQHF. The CDR3 DNA reads as TGCGCCAGCAGCCCGACAGGGGCGGCGAATCAGCCCCAGCATTTT.

V usage is TRBV19 and J usage is TRBJ1-2, with D perhaps matching TRBD1 (5 bases). Trimming cost V 2 bases and J 0 bases, with 10 bases left between them. The CDR3 runs to 15 residues. CDR1 and CDR2 (germline): LNHDA, SQIVND (reference sequence). The CDR3 region is CASSIKTEANYGYTF. The DNA for the CDR3 is TGTGCCAGTAGTATAAAGACAGAGGCTAACTATGGCTACACCTTC.

This clone turned up a few times. This chain links TRBV6-1 with TRBJ1-1, with a tentative D call TRBD1 (5 bases). With 6 bases removed from V and 1 base from J, the gap between germline ends came to 12 bases. CDR3 size: 14 residues. Looked up from germline, CDR1 is MNHNS and CDR2 is SASEGT. In nucleotides, the CDR3 is TGTGCCAGCAGCCTAAACGGGGGGAACACTGAAGCTTTCTTT. Its protein is CASSLNGGNTEAFF.

The V and J genes are TRBV5-6 and TRBJ2-2; 10 bases match TRBD2. This CDR3 contains 16 residues. The ends lost 3 bases at V and 6 bases at J; junction bases unmatched: 8. Germline V gene sequence: CDR1 SGHDT, CDR2 YYEEEE. The CDR3 spells CASSSSSGGVSGELFF. The DNA of the CDR3 is TGTGCCAGCAGCTCCTCTAGCGGGGGTGTTTCCGGGGAGCTGTTTTTT.